The clone carrying this TCR beta chain was counted only a few times. Its specificity is not known. The data were taken from a study of blood T cells in healthy people across ages. A second PCR of about 7 to 12 cycles used a sample-barcoded 5' primer and a J-beta primer mix. Carrying 12 random nucleotides, a template-switch adaptor labeled each individual cDNA molecule. Via MiXCR, TCRdb re-called the 5' RACE reads, giving one row per CDR3 protein. The sample yields around 1,000,000 distinct CDR3 sequences, less than 45% seen once. Germline loops: CDR1 MNHNY, CDR2 SVGAGI (reference sequence). The CDR3 contains 15 residues. Trimming took 6 bases from V and 3 from J; bases not matched to a gene: 5. Study conclusions and caveats: Diversity was higher, and naive CD4+ cells more numerous, in long-lived donors than in aged donors.

This sequence originates from a man in his late teens or twenties in good health. This chain connects TRBV6-6 to TRBJ1-4; 9 bases match TRBD1. The material sequenced was blood. For the CDR3, the DNA is TGTGCCAGCAGGGGACAGGGCAGTGCTAATGAAAAACTGTTTTTT. This sequence encodes CASRGQGSANEKLFF.